This TCR beta chain emerged from a study of T cells and Merkel cell carcinoma outcomes (dated by TCRdb to 2018 to 2021). As for the study more broadly: The tumor T-cell repertoire, together with T-cell density, was examined as a predictor of clinical outcome in patients with Merkel cell carcinoma.

Beyond this particular receptor, the publication reports: T-cell repertoire features combined with T-cell density were reported to predict clinical outcomes in Merkel cell carcinoma patients.

The protocol used for the library was the immunoSEQ multiplex PCR assay. TCRdb provides this immuneACCESS table in a form limited to in-frame rearrangements. Some clones are lacking; in checked studies, under half of them reflect an unresolved V gene, and why the rest are absent is not known. This sample comprises 15,000 to 17,000 clones, about four fifths of them detected only once. The top ten hold 7% to 9% of the sample. Samples were obtained from patients with Merkel cell carcinoma. On this clone: Its antigen target is currently unknown. Base qualities were left out, and no much larger clone turns up one base away.

The sequence came from a human donor with Merkel cell carcinoma. Material: tumor tissue from Merkel cell carcinoma.

This receptor carries the CDR3 CASSKDLYNEQFF. In nucleotides, the sequence is TGTGCCAGCAGCAAAGACTTGTACAATGAGCAGTTCTTC. Here the chain combines TRBV7-2 and TRBJ2-1; no D gene can be assigned with confidence. Counted from cysteine to phenylalanine, this CDR3 has 13 amino acids. The sequence is cut down to CDR3 DNA, 39 bases in frame from base 1. V is reduced by 5 bases and J by 4 bases, leaving a spacing of 9 bases between them. CDR1 and CDR2 were assigned from the germline V gene as SGHTA and FQGNSA.